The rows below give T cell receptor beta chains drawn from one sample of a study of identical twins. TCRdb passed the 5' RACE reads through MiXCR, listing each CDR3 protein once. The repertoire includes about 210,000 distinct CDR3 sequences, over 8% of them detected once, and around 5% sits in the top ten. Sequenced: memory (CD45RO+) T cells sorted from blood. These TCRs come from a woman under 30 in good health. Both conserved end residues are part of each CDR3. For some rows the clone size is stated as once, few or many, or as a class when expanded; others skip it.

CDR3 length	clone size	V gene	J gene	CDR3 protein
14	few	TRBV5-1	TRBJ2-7	CASSLLGAGYEQYF
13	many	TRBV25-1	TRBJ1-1	CASSRGGYTEAFF
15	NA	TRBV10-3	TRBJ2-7	CAIREAGESSYEQYF
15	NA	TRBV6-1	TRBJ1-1	CASSEYETGDAEAFF
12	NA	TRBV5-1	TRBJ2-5	CASSGPRETQYF
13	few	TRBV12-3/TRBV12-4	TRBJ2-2	CASSPWVLGELFF
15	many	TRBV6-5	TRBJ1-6	CASSYGDRVSSPLHF
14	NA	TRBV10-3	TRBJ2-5	CAISEPPGEETQYF
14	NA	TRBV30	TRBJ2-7	CAWSPSAGVYEQYF
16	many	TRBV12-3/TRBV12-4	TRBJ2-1	CASSPQAGGSYNEQFF
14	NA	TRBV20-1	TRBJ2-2	CSASKGPAEGELFF
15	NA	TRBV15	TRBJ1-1	CATSGRTAMNTEAFF
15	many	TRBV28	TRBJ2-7	CASSLYGGDSYEQYF
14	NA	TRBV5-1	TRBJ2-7	CASSSGRGLYEQYF
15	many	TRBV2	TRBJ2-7	CASSVGLFFSYEQYF
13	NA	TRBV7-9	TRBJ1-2	CASSPQVVAGYTF
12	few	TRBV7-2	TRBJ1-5	CASSHEYQPQHF
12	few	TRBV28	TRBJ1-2	CASRKNNYGYTF
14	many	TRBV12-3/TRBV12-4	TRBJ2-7	CASSLQAGTLEQYF
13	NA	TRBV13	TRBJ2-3	CASSFRGPDTQYF
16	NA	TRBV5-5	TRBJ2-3	CASSQRSEMGMGTQYF
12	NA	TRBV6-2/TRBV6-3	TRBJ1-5	CASRGENLAQHF
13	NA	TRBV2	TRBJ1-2	CASRFDRAYGYTF
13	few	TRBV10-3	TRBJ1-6	CASTGAIDSPLHF
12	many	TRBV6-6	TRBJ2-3	CASGVYSDTQYF
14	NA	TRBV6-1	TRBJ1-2	CASRSTGGRHGYTF
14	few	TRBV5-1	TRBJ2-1	CASSHRDYYNEQFF
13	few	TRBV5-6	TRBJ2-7	CASSLDRDYEQYF
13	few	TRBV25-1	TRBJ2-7	CASTPSGGSEQYF
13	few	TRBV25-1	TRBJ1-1	CASKKQGRTEAFF
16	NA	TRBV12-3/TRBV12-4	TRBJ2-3	CASRQSGGAGTDTQYF
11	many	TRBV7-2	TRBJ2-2	CASSNTGELFF
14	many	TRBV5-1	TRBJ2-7	CASSLETASYEQYF
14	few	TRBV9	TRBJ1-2	CASSAGTGLYGYTF
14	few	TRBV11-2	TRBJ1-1	CASSLGVGYTEAFF
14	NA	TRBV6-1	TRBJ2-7	CASKGRWVSYEQYF
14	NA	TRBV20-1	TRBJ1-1	CSARDTGMNTEAFF
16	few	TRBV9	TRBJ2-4	CASSVGPPGVGNIQYF